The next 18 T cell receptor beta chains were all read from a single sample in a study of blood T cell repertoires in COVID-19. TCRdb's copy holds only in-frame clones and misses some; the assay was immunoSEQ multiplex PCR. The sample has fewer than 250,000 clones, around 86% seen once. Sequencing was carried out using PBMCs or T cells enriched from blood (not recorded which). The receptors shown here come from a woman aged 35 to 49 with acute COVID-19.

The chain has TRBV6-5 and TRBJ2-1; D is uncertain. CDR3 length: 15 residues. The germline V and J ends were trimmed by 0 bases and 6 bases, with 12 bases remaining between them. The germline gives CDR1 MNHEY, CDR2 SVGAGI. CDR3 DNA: TGTGCCAGCAGTTACTCCCTCGGAGACGGCAATGAGCAGTTCTTC. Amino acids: CASSYSLGDGNEQFF.

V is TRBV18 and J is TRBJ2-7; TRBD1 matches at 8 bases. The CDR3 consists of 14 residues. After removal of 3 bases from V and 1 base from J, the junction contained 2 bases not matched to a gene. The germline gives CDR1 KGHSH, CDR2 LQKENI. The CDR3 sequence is CASSPDRGSYEQYF. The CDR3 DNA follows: TGTGCCAGCTCACCTGACAGGGGTTCCTACGAGCAGTACTTC.

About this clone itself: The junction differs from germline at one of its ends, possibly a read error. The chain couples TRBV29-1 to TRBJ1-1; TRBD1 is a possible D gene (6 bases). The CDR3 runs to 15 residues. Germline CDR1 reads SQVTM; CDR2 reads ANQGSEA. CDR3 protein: CSVEGGDLMNTEAFF. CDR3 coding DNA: TGCAGCGTGGAAGGGGGGGATCTGATGAACACTGAAGCTTTCTTT.

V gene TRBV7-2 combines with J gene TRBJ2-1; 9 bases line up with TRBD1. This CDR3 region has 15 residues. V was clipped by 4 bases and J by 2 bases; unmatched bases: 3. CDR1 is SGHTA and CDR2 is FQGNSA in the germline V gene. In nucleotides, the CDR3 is TGTGCCAGCAGCTCCCGACAGGGGGCCTACAATGAGCAGTTCTTC. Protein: CASSSRQGAYNEQFF.

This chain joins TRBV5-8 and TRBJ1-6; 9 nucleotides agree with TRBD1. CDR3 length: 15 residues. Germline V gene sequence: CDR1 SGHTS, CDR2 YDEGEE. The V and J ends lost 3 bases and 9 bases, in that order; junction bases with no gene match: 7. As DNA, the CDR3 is TGTGCCAGCAGCTCCGGACAGGGGATTGGTTCACCCCTCCACTTT. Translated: CASSSGQGIGSPLHF.

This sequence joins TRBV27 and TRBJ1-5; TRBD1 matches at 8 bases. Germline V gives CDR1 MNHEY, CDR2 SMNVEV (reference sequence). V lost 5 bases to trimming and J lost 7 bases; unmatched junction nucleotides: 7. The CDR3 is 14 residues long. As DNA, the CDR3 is TGTGCCAGCAGTCCTCGGACAGGGAACCAGCCCCAGCATTTT. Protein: CASSPRTGNQPQHF.

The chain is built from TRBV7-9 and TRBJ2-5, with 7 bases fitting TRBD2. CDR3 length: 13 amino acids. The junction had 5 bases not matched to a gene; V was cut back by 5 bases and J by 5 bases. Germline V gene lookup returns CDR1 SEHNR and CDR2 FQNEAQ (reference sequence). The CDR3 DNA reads TGTGCCAGCAGCCTCTTCGGGGGGGAGACCCAGTACTTC. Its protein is CASSLFGGETQYF.

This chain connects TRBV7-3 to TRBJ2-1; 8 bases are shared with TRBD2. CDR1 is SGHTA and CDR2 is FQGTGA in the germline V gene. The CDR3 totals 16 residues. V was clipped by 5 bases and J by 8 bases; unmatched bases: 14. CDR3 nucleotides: TGTGCCAGCAGCGTAGCCGGGACTAGTAATATCCATGAGCAGTTCTTC. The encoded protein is CASSVAGTSNIHEQFF. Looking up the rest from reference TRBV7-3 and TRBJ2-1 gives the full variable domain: GAGVSQTPSNKVTEKGKYVELRCDPISGHTALYWYRQSLGQGPEFLIYFQGTGAADDSGLPNDRFFAVRPEGSVSTLKIQRTERGDSAVYLCASSVAGTSNIHEQFFGPGTRLTVL.

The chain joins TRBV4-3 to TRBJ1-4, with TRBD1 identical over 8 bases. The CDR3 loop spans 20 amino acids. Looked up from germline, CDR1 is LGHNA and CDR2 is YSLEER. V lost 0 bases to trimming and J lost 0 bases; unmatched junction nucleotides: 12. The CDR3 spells CASSQDLLSGGQATNEKLFF. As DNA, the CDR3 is TGCGCCAGCAGCCAAGATCTTCTTTCAGGGGGCCAGGCAACTAATGAAAAACTGTTTTTT.

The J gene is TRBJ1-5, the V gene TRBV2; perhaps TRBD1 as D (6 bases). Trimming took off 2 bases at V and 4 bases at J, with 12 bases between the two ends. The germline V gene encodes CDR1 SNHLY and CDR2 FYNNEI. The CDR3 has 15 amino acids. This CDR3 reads CASSEWGQGNQPQHF. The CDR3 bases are TGTGCCAGCAGTGAATGGGGGCAGGGTAATCAGCCCCAGCATTTT.

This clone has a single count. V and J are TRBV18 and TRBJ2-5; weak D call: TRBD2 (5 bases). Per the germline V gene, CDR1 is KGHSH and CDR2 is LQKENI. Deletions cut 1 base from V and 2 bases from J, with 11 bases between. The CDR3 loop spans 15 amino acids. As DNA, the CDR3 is TGTGCCAGCTCACCACTGCGGGCGGATCAAGAGACCCAGTACTTC. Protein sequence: CASSPLRADQETQYF.

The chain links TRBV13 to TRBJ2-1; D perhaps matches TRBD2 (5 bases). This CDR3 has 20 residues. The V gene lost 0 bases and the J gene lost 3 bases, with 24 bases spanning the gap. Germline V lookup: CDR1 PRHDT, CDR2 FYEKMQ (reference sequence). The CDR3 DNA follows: TGTGCCAGCAGCTTAGGTTCCCGAGAAGAGCGGTCAAGCGGCTACAATGAGCAGTTCTTC. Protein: CASSLGSREERSSGYNEQFF.

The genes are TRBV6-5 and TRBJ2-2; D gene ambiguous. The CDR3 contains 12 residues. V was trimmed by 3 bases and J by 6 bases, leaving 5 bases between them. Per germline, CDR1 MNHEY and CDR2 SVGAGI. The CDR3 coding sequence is TGTGCCAGCAGTTATAGTGCCGGGGAGCTGTTTTTT. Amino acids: CASSYSAGELFF.

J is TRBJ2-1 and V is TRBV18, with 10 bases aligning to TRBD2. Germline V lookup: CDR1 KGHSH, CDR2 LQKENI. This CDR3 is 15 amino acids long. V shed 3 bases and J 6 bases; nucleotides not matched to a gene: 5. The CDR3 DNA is TGTGCCAGCTCACCGTTGGCTAGCGGGAGCAATGAGCAGTTCTTC. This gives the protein CASSPLASGSNEQFF.

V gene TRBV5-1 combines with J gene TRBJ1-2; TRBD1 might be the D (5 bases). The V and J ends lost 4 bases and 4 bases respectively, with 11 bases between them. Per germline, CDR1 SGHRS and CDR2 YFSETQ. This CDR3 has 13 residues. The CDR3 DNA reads TGCGCCAGCAGCACAGGCGCTATCTATGGCTACACCTTC. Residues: CASSTGAIYGYTF.

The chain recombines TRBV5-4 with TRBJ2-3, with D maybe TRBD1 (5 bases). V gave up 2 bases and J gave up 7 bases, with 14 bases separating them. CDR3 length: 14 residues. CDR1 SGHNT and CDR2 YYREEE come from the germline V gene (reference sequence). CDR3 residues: CASSFNDRVNTQYF. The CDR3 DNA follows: TGTGCCAGCAGCTTCAACGACAGAGTCAATACGCAGTATTTT.

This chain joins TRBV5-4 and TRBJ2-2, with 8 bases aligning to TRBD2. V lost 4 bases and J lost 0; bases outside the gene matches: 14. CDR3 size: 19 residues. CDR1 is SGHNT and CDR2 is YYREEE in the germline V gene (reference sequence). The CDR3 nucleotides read TGTGCCAGCAGCCCAGAAATGGCGGGAGGCCTCGCGAACACCGGGGAGCTGTTTTTT. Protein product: CASSPEMAGGLANTGELFF.

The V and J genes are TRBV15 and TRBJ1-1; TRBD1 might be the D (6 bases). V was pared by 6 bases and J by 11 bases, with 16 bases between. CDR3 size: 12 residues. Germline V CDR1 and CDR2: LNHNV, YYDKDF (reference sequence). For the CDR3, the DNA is TGTGCCACCAGTCTCTCCAGGCAGGGGGCTTTCTTT. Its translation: CATSLSRQGAFF.